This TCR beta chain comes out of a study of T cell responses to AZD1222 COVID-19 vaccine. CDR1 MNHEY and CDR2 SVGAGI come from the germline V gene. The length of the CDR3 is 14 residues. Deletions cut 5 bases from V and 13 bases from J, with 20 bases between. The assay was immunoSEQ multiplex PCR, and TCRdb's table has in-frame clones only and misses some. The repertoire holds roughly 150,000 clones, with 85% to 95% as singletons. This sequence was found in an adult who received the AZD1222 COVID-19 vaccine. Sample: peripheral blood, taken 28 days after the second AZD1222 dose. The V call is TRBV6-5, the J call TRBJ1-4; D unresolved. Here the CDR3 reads CASSNQAGRSPLFF. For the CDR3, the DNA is TGTGCCAGCAGTAATCAGGCCGGACGGTCTCCACTGTTTTTT.